The rows below give T cell receptor beta chains drawn from one sample of a study of Tregs in tolerant kidney transplant recipients. TCRdb keeps only in-frame clones here, not all; method: immunoSEQ multiplex PCR. The repertoire holds about 73,000 clones, roughly 98% seen once, with approximately 0.56% in the top ten. The sample in question was CD4+ T cells from blood, obtained before the transplant. These receptors all come from a human donor who received a combined kidney and bone marrow transplant. The conserved cysteine and the conserved F or W are not part of the CDR3 here. A clone size is listed for some rows: how often the clone was seen (once, few, many), or a class if it is expanded.

j_call | v_call | clone_size | cdr3_aa
TRBJ2-3 | TRBV18 | NA | ASSPLAGAGTDTQY
TRBJ1-4 | TRBV6-5 | NA | ASSYGLGVGEKLF
TRBJ2-5 | TRBV19 | once | ASRSRDRGQTQY
TRBJ2-7 | TRBV9 | NA | ASSPGTGTYEQY
TRBJ1-4 | TRBV7-9 | once | ASSFPNLEKLF
TRBJ2-3 | TRBV27 | NA | ASRASLAADTQY
TRBJ1-1 | TRBV30 | NA | AWRGGNARGKAF
TRBJ2-7 | TRBV2 | NA | ASSGTRTYEQY
TRBJ2-5 | TRBV2 | NA | ASSRTGGRETQY
TRBJ2-7 | TRBV19 | NA | ASSKGQSGILGEQY
TRBJ1-4 | TRBV5-8 | NA | ASSLVRGAEKLF
TRBJ2-5 | TRBV19 | once | ASSKQADQETQY
TRBJ2-1 | TRBV18 | NA | ASSRDRDPYNEQF